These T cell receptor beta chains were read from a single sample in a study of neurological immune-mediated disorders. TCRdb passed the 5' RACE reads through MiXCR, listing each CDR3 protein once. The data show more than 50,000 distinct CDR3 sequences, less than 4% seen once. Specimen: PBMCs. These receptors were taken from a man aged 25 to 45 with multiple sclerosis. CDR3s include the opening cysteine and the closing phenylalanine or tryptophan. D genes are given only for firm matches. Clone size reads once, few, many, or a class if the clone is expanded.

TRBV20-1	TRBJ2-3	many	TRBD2	TGCAGTGCCCAAAAGGACAGGTTGGCTAGCGGGGGGCCGCCAGATACGCAGTATTTT	CSAQKDRLASGGPPDTQYF
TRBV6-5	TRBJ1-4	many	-	TGTGCCAGCAGGGACAACCAATATGCAACTAATGAAAAACTGTTTTTT	CASRDNQYATNEKLFF
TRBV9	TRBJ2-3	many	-	TGTGCCAGCAGCGTAGGGGTGGGGACCGCAGATACGCAGTATTTT	CASSVGVGTADTQYF
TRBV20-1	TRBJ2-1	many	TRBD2	TGCAGTGCTTCACCCCTAGCGGGGGGTGGCTCCTACAATGAGCAGTTCTTC	CSASPLAGGGSYNEQFF
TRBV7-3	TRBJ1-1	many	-	TGTGCCAGCAGCTTAGTTGGGATGAACACTGAAGCTTTCTTT	CASSLVGMNTEAFF
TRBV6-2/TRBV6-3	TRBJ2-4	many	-	TGTGCCACCGTAGGTCGTCATCTAGCCAAAAACATTCAGTACTTC	CATVGRHLAKNIQYF
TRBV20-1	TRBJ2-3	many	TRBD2	TGCAGTGCTAGAGACCCAGCGGGGGGGCAAGATACGCAGTATTTT	CSARDPAGGQDTQYF
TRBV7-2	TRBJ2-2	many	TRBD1	TGTGCCAGCAGCACCCGGGACAGGGTATTGACCGGGGAGCTGTTTTTT	CASSTRDRVLTGELFF
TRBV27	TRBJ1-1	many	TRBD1	TGTGCCAGCAGTGTTCGACAGGGCTACCCTGAAGCTTTCTTT	CASSVRQGYPEAFF
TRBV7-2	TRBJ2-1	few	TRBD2	TGTGCCAGCAATCTAGCGGGGACCATTGAGCAGTTCTTC	CASNLAGTIEQFF